This T cell receptor beta chain was obtained from a study of blood T cell dynamics during melanoma immunotherapy. Study outcomes and limitations: At W3, later disease-control patients showed bifurcated PBMC repertoire changes, unlike progressors. Clones driving repertoire changes may be melanoma-specific or general immune activation.

Concerning this clone itself: Its target is unknown.

This CDR3 spans 14 amino acids. Germline CDR1 reads MNHNS; CDR2 reads SASEGT. V was trimmed by 2 bases and J by 0 bases, leaving 4 bases between them. Specified time point: week 3, after first cycle of checkpoint inhibitor. Each bulk PBMC sample had 300 to 350 ng DNA loaded. Profiled with immunoSEQ multiplex PCR; TCRdb holds only in-frame clones, not every one. Altogether 8,500 to 11,000 clones are present, less than 90% being singletons, with the ten largest covering around 4%. The sample in question was blood, obtained from a patient treated with checkpoint blockade. This clonotype was obtained from a human donor with melanoma. The rearrangement links TRBV6-1 to TRBJ1-4, with D unclear. The CDR3 protein is CASSERATNEKLFF. In DNA, the CDR3 is TGTGCCAGCAGTGAAAGAGCAACTAATGAAAAACTGTTTTTT.